These T cell receptor beta chains were read from a single sample in a study of T cell changes during pregnancy in multiple sclerosis. Using immunoSEQ multiplex PCR, the repertoire was profiled, and TCRdb retains in-frame clones only, with some absent. The sample records roughly 99,000 clones, 92% being singletons. The specimen was peripheral blood, collected after pregnancy. The receptor set was obtained from a female donor in good health, enrolled as a control in a pregnancy study. CDR3s include the opening cysteine and the closing phenylalanine or tryptophan. Each record gives: V gene, J gene, CDR3 length, D gene, CDR3 protein, CDR3 DNA. The D gene is left open where the match is weak.

V gene: TRBV11-3; J gene: TRBJ2-5; CDR3 length: 16; D gene: TRBD1; CDR3 protein: CASSPRGRQGAETQYF; CDR3 DNA: TGTGCCAGCAGCCCCAGAGGGCGACAGGGGGCAGAGACCCAGTACTTC
V gene: TRBV5-4; J gene: TRBJ1-4; CDR3 length: 15; D gene: -; CDR3 protein: CASSLDGATNEKLFF; CDR3 DNA: TGTGCCAGCAGCTTGGACGGGGCAACTAATGAAAAACTGTTTTTT
V gene: TRBV5-6; J gene: TRBJ2-7; CDR3 length: 12; D gene: -; CDR3 protein: CASNQGGYEQYF; CDR3 DNA: TGTGCCAGCAACCAAGGGGGCTACGAGCAGTACTTC
V gene: TRBV9; J gene: TRBJ1-3; CDR3 length: 16; D gene: TRBD1; CDR3 protein: CASTEGQHKPGNTIYF; CDR3 DNA: TGTGCCAGCACCGAGGGACAGCACAAACCCGGAAACACCATATATTTT
V gene: TRBV19; J gene: TRBJ1-5; CDR3 length: 15; D gene: -; CDR3 protein: CASSIWVRGNQPQHF; CDR3 DNA: TGTGCCAGTAGTATATGGGTTCGGGGCAATCAGCCCCAGCATTTT
V gene: TRBV19; J gene: TRBJ1-5; CDR3 length: 13; D gene: TRBD1; CDR3 protein: CASGTGGDQPQHF; CDR3 DNA: TGTGCCAGTGGGACAGGGGGCGATCAGCCCCAGCATTTT
V gene: TRBV6-6; J gene: TRBJ2-3; CDR3 length: 15; D gene: -; CDR3 protein: CASSYSPGGTDTQYF; CDR3 DNA: TGTGCCAGCAGTTACTCCCCCGGAGGCACAGATACGCAGTATTTT
V gene: TRBV6-1; J gene: TRBJ1-2; CDR3 length: 13; D gene: -; CDR3 protein: CASSEIAGKGYTF; CDR3 DNA: TGTGCCAGCAGTGAAATAGCAGGGAAGGGCTACACCTTC
V gene: TRBV27; J gene: TRBJ1-2; CDR3 length: 15; D gene: TRBD1; CDR3 protein: CASSPSGTGNYGYTF; CDR3 DNA: TGTGCCAGCAGTCCCTCCGGGACAGGGAACTATGGCTACACCTTC
V gene: TRBV5-1; J gene: TRBJ2-1; CDR3 length: 14; D gene: -; CDR3 protein: CASSPGDGYNEQFF; CDR3 DNA: TGCGCCAGCAGCCCCGGAGACGGCTACAATGAGCAGTTCTTC
V gene: TRBV2; J gene: TRBJ2-5; CDR3 length: 16; D gene: -; CDR3 protein: CASTTSLGEEGETQYF; CDR3 DNA: TGTGCCAGCACGACTTCCTTGGGGGAGGAGGGGGAGACCCAGTACTTC
V gene: TRBV6-6; J gene: TRBJ2-7; CDR3 length: 14; D gene: -; CDR3 protein: CASSYLRVSDEQYF; CDR3 DNA: TGTGCCAGCAGTTACCTGAGGGTATCAGACGAGCAGTACTTC
V gene: TRBV2; J gene: TRBJ1-1; CDR3 length: 14; D gene: -; CDR3 protein: CASSDEYRVNEAFF; CDR3 DNA: TGTGCCAGCAGTGACGAATACAGGGTTAATGAAGCTTTCTTT
V gene: TRBV18; J gene: TRBJ1-1; CDR3 length: 14; D gene: -; CDR3 protein: CASSPYSSLREAFF; CDR3 DNA: TGTGCCAGCTCACCATATAGCAGTTTGAGGGAAGCTTTCTTT
V gene: TRBV2; J gene: TRBJ2-7; CDR3 length: 14; D gene: -; CDR3 protein: CASTQRDTSYEQYF; CDR3 DNA: TGTGCCAGCACCCAACGGGACACTTCCTACGAGCAGTACTTC
V gene: TRBV7-9; J gene: TRBJ2-7; CDR3 length: 13; D gene: TRBD1; CDR3 protein: CASSIDRAYEQYF; CDR3 DNA: TGTGCCAGCAGCATCGACAGGGCCTACGAGCAGTACTTC
V gene: TRBV11-3; J gene: TRBJ2-1; CDR3 length: 18; D gene: TRBD2; CDR3 protein: CASSSATSGGSSYNEQFF; CDR3 DNA: TGTGCCAGCAGCTCCGCGACTAGCGGGGGGAGCTCCTACAATGAGCAGTTCTTC
V gene: TRBV19; J gene: TRBJ2-2; CDR3 length: 13; D gene: -; CDR3 protein: CASNGRLTGELFF; CDR3 DNA: TGTGCCAGTAATGGCAGATTAACCGGGGAGCTGTTTTTT
V gene: TRBV18; J gene: TRBJ2-1; CDR3 length: 14; D gene: TRBD1; CDR3 protein: CASSQGAADNEQFF; CDR3 DNA: TGTGCCAGCTCACAGGGGGCTGCCGACAATGAGCAGTTCTTC
V gene: TRBV4-1; J gene: TRBJ1-2; CDR3 length: 16; D gene: -; CDR3 protein: CASSQDDQEPNYGYTF; CDR3 DNA: TGCGCCAGCAGCCAAGATGACCAGGAACCTAACTATGGCTACACCTTC
V gene: TRBV9; J gene: TRBJ2-1; CDR3 length: 14; D gene: -; CDR3 protein: CASSPVEGRGEQFF; CDR3 DNA: TGTGCCAGCAGCCCAGTGGAGGGACGGGGTGAGCAGTTCTTC
V gene: TRBV7-9; J gene: TRBJ2-3; CDR3 length: 16; D gene: TRBD2; CDR3 protein: CASSLAPGLEADTQYF; CDR3 DNA: TGTGCCAGCAGCTTAGCCCCGGGACTAGAGGCAGATACGCAGTATTTT